A single sample gave rise to the 16 T cell receptor beta chains below, sequenced in a study of immune characteristics of hereditary and idiopathic chronic pancreatitis. TCRdb keeps only in-frame clones here, not all; method: immunoSEQ multiplex PCR. The top ten hold 7.3% of the sample, which has about 6,000 clones, about 70% seen once. Chronic pancreatitis tissue was collected during total pancreatectomy with islet autotransplantation. The source material was pancreas tissue with hereditary chronic pancreatitis. Every receptor here comes from a human donor with chronic pancreatitis.

V is TRBV15 and J is TRBJ1-5, with D uncertain. V shed 0 bases and J shed 3 bases, with 9 bases lying between them. Germline CDR1 and CDR2: LNHNV and YYDKDF (reference sequence). The CDR3 consists of 15 residues. The CDR3 sequence is CATSRDLGINQPQHF. Here the CDR3 DNA reads TGTGCCACCAGCAGAGATCTTGGAATCAATCAGCCCCAGCATTTT.

CDR3 bases: TGTGCCAGCAGCTTAGTGGCGGGGGCCTACAATGAGCAGTTCTTC. Translating gives CASSLVAGAYNEQFF. The chain links TRBV7-2 to TRBJ2-1, with TRBD2 matching 7 bases. Germline V gene lookup returns CDR1 SGHTA and CDR2 FQGNSA. The CDR3 covers 15 residues. Unmatched junction bases numbered 2, after V lost 1 base and J lost 2 bases.

CDR3 loop: CASSLGGIGGYTF. In nucleotides, the CDR3 is TGTGCCAGCAGTTTAGGGGGGATAGGAGGCTACACCTTC. The rearrangement uses TRBV28 and TRBJ1-2; tentative D call: TRBD1 (5 bases). Deletions cut 2 bases from V and 8 bases from J, with 12 bases between. This CDR3 contains 13 residues. Germline V gene lookup returns CDR1 MDHEN and CDR2 SYDVKM.

This sequence joins TRBV27 and TRBJ1-6, with 7 bases lining up with TRBD1. Germline-derived CDR1 and CDR2 are MNHEY and SMNVEV (reference sequence). This CDR3 has 17 amino acids. The trim removed 5 bases at V and 2 bases at J, leaving 9 bases unmatched. The CDR3 loop reads CASSPTSRGAYNSPLHF. In nucleotides, the CDR3 is TGTGCCAGCAGTCCCACTTCCAGGGGGGCCTATAATTCACCCCTCCACTTT.

The chain couples TRBV5-6 to TRBJ2-1; no reliable D call. The CDR3 consists of 15 residues. Trimming left V 0 bases short and J 0 bases short, with 7 bases between. Germline values: CDR1 SGHDT, CDR2 YYEEEE. In nucleotides, the CDR3 is TGTGCCAGCAGCTTGGACCGACGCTCCTACAATGAGCAGTTCTTC. Translated, it gives CASSLDRRSYNEQFF.

The chain couples TRBV3-1 (or the pseudogene TRBV3-2) to TRBJ2-3; 14 positions match TRBD2. Germline V gene sequence: CDR1 LGHDT, CDR2 YNNKEL (reference sequence). Trimming at V came to 1 base and at J to 2 bases, leaving 5 bases not matched to a gene. CDR3 length: 18 residues. CDR3 sequence reads: CASSQVPGLAGATDTQYF. The DNA of the CDR3 is TGTGCCAGCAGCCAAGTCCCGGGACTAGCGGGGGCCACAGATACGCAGTATTTT.

This chain uses TRBV7-6 with TRBJ2-1, with D possibly matching TRBD1 (6 bases). Trimming left V 3 bases short and J 0 bases short, with 9 bases between. The CDR3 runs to 15 residues. Germline-derived CDR1 and CDR2 are SGHVS and FNYEAQ. The CDR3 bases are TGTGCCAGCAGCTTTGACAGGAGCTCCTACAATGAGCAGTTCTTC. Amino acid sequence: CASSFDRSSYNEQFF.

The chain carries TRBV5-1 and TRBJ2-5; D possibly corresponds to TRBD1 (6 bases). The V end lost 3 bases, the J end lost 4 bases, and 16 bases lay between the germline ends. Germline V gene data show CDR1 as SGHRS and CDR2 as YFSETQ. The CDR3 has 15 amino acids. The CDR3 nucleotides read TGCGCCAGCAGCTATGCCAGGGGTTTAGGAGAGACCCAGTACTTC. Its protein is CASSYARGLGETQYF.

V is TRBV6-5 and J is TRBJ1-3; D unresolved. The CDR3 totals 15 residues. V was clipped by 2 bases and J by 1 base, with 9 bases between them. Germline V CDR1 and CDR2: MNHEY, SVGAGI. Here the CDR3 DNA reads TGTGCCAGCAGTTACCAGCGTGGATCTGGAAACACCATATATTTT. Translating it yields CASSYQRGSGNTIYF.

The gene calls are TRBV9 and TRBJ2-4; 8 nucleotides line up with TRBD2. CDR1 and CDR2 (germline): SGDLS, YYNGEE. V lost 3 bases and J lost 8; bases outside the gene matches: 10. The CDR3 contains 15 residues. The CDR3 protein is CASSAGGTSADIQYF. CDR3 in DNA: TGTGCCAGCAGCGCGGGGGGGACTTCGGCAGACATTCAGTACTTC.

As concerns this clone: Other DNA sequences from this sample encode an identical CDR3 as well. CDR3 sequence (DNA): TGTGCCAGCAGTTACAACAGGGGGGATTCACCCCTCCACTTT. Translating it yields CASSYNRGDSPLHF. The chain links TRBV6-5 to TRBJ1-6, with 8 bases lining up with TRBD1. Trimming removed 2 bases from V and 8 bases from J; junction bases left unmatched: 2. The CDR3 contains 14 residues. The germline CDR1 and CDR2 sequences are MNHEY and SVGAGI.

This chain uses TRBV7-9 with TRBJ1-4; perhaps TRBD1 as D (5 bases). Germline loops: CDR1 SEHNR, CDR2 FQNEAQ (reference sequence). V was cut by 2 bases and J by 5 bases, with 18 bases left in between. CDR3 size: 17 residues. CDR3 in DNA: TGTGCCAGCAGCTTATTAAACCTACGGGGCCCGAATGAAAAACTGTTTTTT. Protein product: CASSLLNLRGPNEKLFF.

This clone appeared once. The V gene is TRBV7-5, the J gene TRBJ2-2. TRBV7-5 is a recognized pseudogene. The CDR3 loop spans 17 amino acids. In nucleotides, the CDR3 is TGTGCCAGAAGCTTAGCTTGGGGTTGTTGCGCCACCGGGGAGCTGTTTTTT. Its translation: CARSLAWGCCATGELFF.

The rearrangement links TRBV4-1 to TRBJ1-1; 7 bases match TRBD1. The germline CDR1 and CDR2 sequences are MGHRA and YSYEKL. Trimming cost V 4 bases and J 11 bases; bases outside gene matches: 13. CDR3 length: 14 amino acids. Here the CDR3 reads CASSLTTGLEAAFF. Here the CDR3 DNA reads TGCGCCAGCAGCCTTACGACAGGGCTCGAAGCGGCTTTCTTT.

CDR3 sequence (DNA): TGTGCCTGGAGTGTGGGGGCGCACACTGAAGCTTTCTTT. Translated, it gives CAWSVGAHTEAFF. The J gene is TRBJ1-1, the V gene TRBV30; maybe TRBD1 (6 bases). Germline CDR1 and CDR2: GTSNPN and SVGIG (reference sequence). V was trimmed by 0 bases and J by 3 bases, leaving 8 bases between them. The CDR3 runs to 13 residues.

The sample holds a few counts of this clone. The chain uses TRBV27 and TRBJ1-2; TRBD1 matches at 10 bases. V lost 2 bases, J lost 3 bases, and 3 bases stayed unmatched. The CDR3 loop spans 15 amino acids. Germline values: CDR1 MNHEY, CDR2 SMNVEV (reference sequence). Here the CDR3 DNA reads TGTGCCAGCAGTTTACGACAGGGGGCGTACTATGGCTACACCTTC. This codes for CASSLRQGAYYGYTF.